This T cell receptor beta chain was obtained from a study of blood T cell repertoires in COVID-19. Study as a whole: Samples representing acute and convalescent COVID-19 were sourced from the United States, Italy and Spain. T cells, B-cell-depleted T cells, or PBMCs provided the cDNA or gDNA that served as material.

As originally analysed: Estimation of nucleated cell counts was performed using reference gene primer amplification. Assay used: immunoSEQ multiplex PCR; TCRdb lists only in-frame clones, some missing. Clonal size and the V and J genes are those of that table, whereas D and trimming came from the DNA. The profile shows 61,000 or so clones, about 88% of them singletons. This TCR derives from a woman in her forties or fifties with active or convalescent COVID-19. The specimen sequenced was peripheral blood.

Here the CDR3 reads CASSLRGRHTQYF. The CDR3 bases are TGTGCCAGCAGCTTAAGGGGCCGTCATACGCAGTATTTT. The rearrangement links TRBV5-8 to TRBJ2-3; possibly TRBD1 for D (5 bases). The V gene's germline CDR1 is SGHTS and CDR2 YDEGEE. Trimming left V 2 bases short and J 7 bases short, with 11 bases between. The CDR3 consists of 13 residues.